The rows below give T cell receptor beta chains drawn from one sample of a study of cytomegalovirus exposure and HLA in healthy donors. TCRdb's copy holds only in-frame clones and misses some; the assay was immunoSEQ multiplex PCR. The sample shows 150,000 to 200,000 clones, roughly 86% of them seen only once. Sequenced sample: PBMCs. The receptors here all came from a woman aged 18-29 years in good health and CMV-seronegative. Both conserved end residues are part of each CDR3. A D gene is named only where the DNA matches it firmly. A row's size may be missing; if present it is once, few, many or a size class.

v_gene	abundance	j_gene	d_gene	CDR3aa	CDR3nt
TRBV30	-	TRBJ1-4	-	CAWSTGSTNEKLFF	TGTGCCTGGAGTACAGGGTCAACTAATGAAAAACTGTTTTTT
TRBV5-4	-	TRBJ2-7	TRBD1	CASSTDPGGWAYEQYF	TGTGCCAGCAGCACCGACCCAGGGGGCTGGGCCTACGAGCAGTACTTC
TRBV11-2	-	TRBJ1-5	TRBD1	CASSSGTGGPYSNQPQHF	TGTGCCAGCAGCTCCGGGACAGGGGGCCCTTATAGCAATCAGCCCCAGCATTTT
TRBV7-9	few	TRBJ1-5	TRBD1	CASSFGTGANQPQHF	TGTGCCAGCAGCTTCGGGACAGGGGCGAATCAGCCCCAGCATTTT
TRBV6-6	once	TRBJ1-4	-	CASSYGGTNEKLFF	TGTGCCAGCAGTTATGGAGGGACTAATGAAAAACTGTTTTTT
TRBV28	-	TRBJ1-2	TRBD1	CASSSYAGTGARFAGYTF	TGTGCCAGCAGTTCCTACGCCGGGACAGGGGCCCGATTTGCTGGCTACACCTTC
TRBV2	once	TRBJ2-7	-	CASSVRSSSYEQYF	TGTGCCAGCAGTGTTAGGAGCAGCTCCTACGAGCAGTACTTC
TRBV19	-	TRBJ2-5	TRBD1	CASSMTGSAETQYF	TGTGCCAGTAGTATGACAGGGAGCGCAGAGACCCAGTACTTC
TRBV28	-	TRBJ2-3	TRBD2	CASSSAGGTDTQYF	TGTGCCAGCAGTTCAGCGGGGGGCACAGATACGCAGTATTTT
TRBV7-2	once	TRBJ1-3	TRBD1	CASSLAGQGTGNTIYF	TGTGCCAGCAGCTTAGCCGGACAGGGGACGGGAAACACCATATATTTT
TRBV5-4	once	TRBJ2-7	-	CASSTRTGSYEQYF	TGTGCCAGCAGCACTCGGACTGGCTCCTACGAGCAGTACTTC
TRBV15	-	TRBJ2-5	TRBD2	CATSRSGGETQYF	TGTGCCACCAGCAGATCGGGGGGGGAGACCCAGTACTTC
TRBV6-5	-	TRBJ2-7	TRBD2	CASAVTSAHEQYF	TGTGCCAGCGCCGTGACTAGCGCCCACGAGCAGTACTTC
TRBV30	-	TRBJ1-2	-	CAGGQPPDYGYTF	TGTGCCGGAGGACAGCCCCCAGACTATGGCTACACCTTC
TRBV5-1	-	TRBJ1-3	-	CASSLAGGQGAQSGNTIYF	TGCGCCAGCAGCTTGGCCGGAGGGCAGGGCGCCCAATCTGGAAACACCATATATTTT
TRBV28	-	TRBJ2-3	TRBD2	CASSLPASGPIRDTQYF	TGTGCCAGCAGTTTACCTGCTAGCGGACCCATCAGGGATACGCAGTATTTT
TRBV12-5	-	TRBJ2-2	-	CASGSGYTGELFF	TGTGCTAGTGGTTCAGGGTACACCGGGGAGCTGTTTTTT
TRBV10-3	-	TRBJ1-1	TRBD1	CAISTGGFEAFF	TGTGCCATCAGCACAGGGGGATTTGAAGCTTTCTTT
TRBV7-9	-	TRBJ1-2	TRBD1	CASSPGKPAGTGVYGYTF	TGTGCCAGCAGCCCCGGCAAACCGGCCGGGACAGGGGTCTATGGCTACACCTTC
TRBV5-6	-	TRBJ1-5	-	CASSLSKGGSQHSNQPQHF	TGTGCCAGCAGCTTAAGCAAGGGGGGGAGTCAGCATAGCAATCAGCCCCAGCATTTT
TRBV6-5	-	TRBJ1-1	-	CASSEIKGTEAFF	TGTGCCAGCAGTGAAATTAAGGGGACTGAAGCTTTCTTT
TRBV5-1	-	TRBJ2-7	TRBD1	CASSLGTGTYEQYF	TGCGCCAGCAGCTTAGGGACAGGGACCTACGAGCAGTACTTC
TRBV27	-	TRBJ2-4	TRBD2	CASTMLAGGLYTKNIQYF	TGTGCCAGCACCATGCTAGCGGGGGGGCTCTATACCAAAAACATTCAGTACTTC